This T cell receptor (beta chain) was identified during a study of blood T cell repertoires in COVID-19. Clones were read by immunoSEQ multiplex PCR, and TCRdb kept only the in-frame ones, dropping some. Of some 240,000 clones in the sample, approximately 88% were seen once. The CDR3 totals 15 residues. Germline lookup yields CDR1 GTSNPN and CDR2 SVGIG (reference sequence). The V segment lost 4 bases and the J segment 0 bases; nucleotides outside the gene matches: 6. The rearrangement joins TRBV30 to TRBJ1-1, with TRBD1 matching over 9 bases. The specimen sequenced was PBMCs or T cells enriched from blood (not recorded which). This clonotype was sampled from a woman in her 40s who had been exposed to COVID-19. The CDR3: CAWIGQGFMNTEAFF. The CDR3 DNA reads as TGTGCCTGGATTGGACAGGGGTTTATGAACACTGAAGCTTTCTTT.